Following are 7 T cell receptor beta chains from one sample sequenced in a study of cytomegalovirus exposure and HLA in healthy donors. This PCR relied on a set of 60 Vbeta primers and 13 Jbeta primers. The assay was immunoSEQ multiplex PCR, and TCRdb's table has in-frame clones only and misses some. The table lists about 110,000 clones, approximately 83% of them singletons. Sequenced material: PBMCs. These receptors were collected from a man aged 40-49 years in good health and CMV-seronegative.

J is TRBJ2-2 and V is TRBV6-6; 8 bases agree with TRBD2. Germline V gene data show CDR1 as MNHNY and CDR2 as SVGAGI (reference sequence). The CDR3 length is 16 residues. Trimming cost V 8 bases and J 7 bases; bases outside gene matches: 15. CDR3 DNA: TGTGCCAGCCATAGACCCCGGGGGGGCTACAACGGGGAGCTGTTTTTT. Amino acids: CASHRPRGGYNGELFF.

The rearrangement joins TRBV6-5 to TRBJ1-5, with D perhaps TRBD1 (5 bases). CDR3 length: 13 amino acids. CDR1 is MNHEY and CDR2 is SVGAGI in the germline V gene. V dropped 2 bases and J dropped 4 bases, with 6 bases sitting between them. CDR3 loop: CASSYAGNQPQHF. CDR3 nucleotide sequence: TGTGCCAGCAGTTACGCAGGGAATCAGCCCCAGCATTTT.

As for this clone: Compared with germline, one end of the junction differs, possibly owing to a read error. The chain employs TRBV2 and TRBJ2-1; tentative D call: TRBD1 (6 bases). CDR1 and CDR2 (germline): SNHLY, FYNNEI. This CDR3 is 13 amino acids long. The CDR3: CASSEVRDNEQFF. The CDR3 DNA is TGTGCCAGCAGTGAGGTCAGGGACAACGAGCAGTTCTTC. Using reference TRBV2 and TRBJ2-1 for the parts outside the CDR3, the full variable domain is EPEVTQTPSHQVTQMGQEVILRCVPISNHLYFYWYRQILGQKVEFLVSFYNNEISEKSEIFDDQFSVERPDGSNFTLKIRSTKLEDSAMYFCASSEVRDNEQFFGPGTRLTVL.

In this sample, this clone turned up a few times. The chain employs TRBV7-9 and TRBJ1-2; D is unclear. The CDR3 spans 12 residues. V was clipped by 3 bases and J by 8 bases, with 10 bases between them. The germline CDR1 and CDR2 sequences are SEHNR and FQNEAQ (reference sequence). CDR3 nucleotide sequence: TGTGCCAGCAGCTTTCAATCGGGAGGCTACACCTTC. Protein sequence: CASSFQSGGYTF.

The chain is built from TRBV5-1 and TRBJ1-4; 7 nucleotides line up with TRBD1. Per the germline V gene, CDR1 is SGHRS and CDR2 is YFSETQ. CDR3 length: 14 residues. The V and J ends lost 3 bases and 2 bases, in that order; junction bases with no gene match: 1. The CDR3 is CASSSRGTNEKLFF. The CDR3 region has the DNA TGCGCCAGCAGCTCCAGGGGGACTAATGAAAAACTGTTTTTT.

The chain joins TRBV23-1 to TRBJ2-7; possible D gene TRBD1, 5 bases. TRBV23-1 is an ORF for which the function is uncertain. Deletions cut 0 bases from V and 0 bases from J, with 12 bases between. The CDR3 is 16 amino acids. The CDR3 protein is CASSQSCRVSSYEQYF. The CDR3 DNA reads TGCGCCAGCAGTCAATCTTGCAGGGTGAGCTCCTACGAGCAGTACTTC.

The chain couples TRBV2 to TRBJ2-7; D might be TRBD1 (6 bases). Germline V CDR1 and CDR2: SNHLY, FYNNEI. V dropped 7 bases and J dropped 1 base, with 20 bases sitting between them. The CDR3 spans 16 residues. CDR3 DNA sequence: TGTGCCAGCATAAGGATCTCCACAGGGATATCCTACGAGCAGTACTTC. The encoded protein is CASIRISTGISYEQYF.